A selection of T cell receptor beta chains follows, all from one sample in a study of cytomegalovirus exposure and HLA in healthy donors. Sequenced by immunoSEQ multiplex PCR; TCRdb stores in-frame clones only, minus some. The sample consists of 70,000 or so clones, about 94% of them appearing once. Material: PBMCs. The receptors originated from a young woman in good health and CMV-seronegative. Each CDR3 is given with its conserved first and last residue. The order of the fields is clone size, J gene, D gene, V gene, CDR3 protein, CDR3 DNA. The D gene is left open where the match is weak. Some rows have no size entry. The others give once, few or many, or a class for an expanded clone.

clone_size: -
j_call: TRBJ1-3
d_call: TRBD1
v_call: TRBV2
cdr3_aa: CASSYGTGSGNTIYF
cdr3_nt: TGTGCCAGCAGCTACGGGACAGGGTCTGGAAACACCATATATTTT

clone_size: -
j_call: TRBJ2-1
d_call: TRBD1
v_call: TRBV27
cdr3_aa: CASSLGQGASEQFF
cdr3_nt: TGTGCCAGCAGTTTAGGGCAGGGGGCATCTGAGCAGTTCTTC

clone_size: -
j_call: TRBJ2-7
d_call: -
v_call: TRBV29-1
cdr3_aa: CSVGAGISYEQYF
cdr3_nt: TGCAGCGTTGGGGCAGGAATATCCTACGAGCAGTACTTC

clone_size: -
j_call: TRBJ1-1
d_call: -
v_call: TRBV11-3
cdr3_aa: CASSPGGADTEAFF
cdr3_nt: TGTGCCAGCAGCCCCGGGGGGGCCGACACTGAAGCTTTCTTT

clone_size: -
j_call: TRBJ2-3
d_call: TRBD2
v_call: TRBV7-9
cdr3_aa: CASSPTSGGRTSTDTQYF
cdr3_nt: TGTGCCAGCAGCCCGACCAGCGGCGGGAGGACTAGCACAGATACGCAGTATTTT

clone_size: once
j_call: TRBJ1-2
d_call: TRBD1
v_call: TRBV19
cdr3_aa: CASRPDRGRVGYTF
cdr3_nt: TGTGCCAGTAGACCTGACAGGGGGCGCGTTGGCTACACCTTC

clone_size: -
j_call: TRBJ2-5
d_call: -
v_call: TRBV29-1
cdr3_aa: CSVGPDTRGETQYF
cdr3_nt: TGCAGCGTTGGGCCGGACACCAGAGGAGAGACCCAGTACTTC

clone_size: -
j_call: TRBJ2-7
d_call: TRBD2
v_call: TRBV18
cdr3_aa: CASSPRLAGGLHTYEQYF
cdr3_nt: TGTGCCAGCTCACCACGACTAGCGGGAGGGTTACATACCTACGAGCAGTACTTC

clone_size: few
j_call: TRBJ2-7
d_call: TRBD2
v_call: TRBV10-2
cdr3_aa: CASRLAVTYEQYF
cdr3_nt: TGCGCCAGCAGACTAGCGGTAACCTACGAGCAGTACTTC

clone_size: -
j_call: TRBJ1-1
d_call: -
v_call: TRBV27
cdr3_aa: CASAGQFEAFF
cdr3_nt: TGTGCCAGCGCTGGACAATTTGAAGCTTTCTTT

clone_size: -
j_call: TRBJ2-1
d_call: -
v_call: TRBV10-3
cdr3_aa: CAISVSRDSQQFF
cdr3_nt: TGTGCCATCAGTGTTAGCCGGGACTCCCAGCAGTTCTTC

clone_size: -
j_call: TRBJ2-3
d_call: TRBD1
v_call: TRBV28
cdr3_aa: CASSFVGTVGTDTQYF
cdr3_nt: TGTGCCAGCAGTTTCGTAGGGACAGTGGGCACAGATACGCAGTATTTT

clone_size: -
j_call: TRBJ1-2
d_call: -
v_call: TRBV10-2
cdr3_aa: CASSPGGGLYGYTF
cdr3_nt: TGCGCCAGCTCTCCCGGGGGAGGACTATATGGCTACACCTTC

clone_size: -
j_call: TRBJ2-2
d_call: -
v_call: TRBV27
cdr3_aa: CASSPLSAGFAGELFF
cdr3_nt: TGTGCCAGCAGCCCATTAAGCGCAGGGTTTGCCGGGGAGCTGTTTTTT

clone_size: -
j_call: TRBJ1-2
d_call: TRBD1
v_call: TRBV7-9
cdr3_aa: CASKISFDRDIYGYTF
cdr3_nt: TGTGCCAGCAAGATTTCCTTTGACAGGGATATCTATGGCTACACCTTC

clone_size: -
j_call: TRBJ2-7
d_call: TRBD2
v_call: TRBV18
cdr3_aa: CASSPPTGLANYEQYF
cdr3_nt: TGTGCCAGCTCACCCCCCACTGGACTAGCTAACTACGAGCAGTACTTC

clone_size: -
j_call: TRBJ1-5
d_call: -
v_call: TRBV7-3
cdr3_aa: CASSPVFLDQPQHF
cdr3_nt: TGTGCCAGCAGCCCGGTTTTTCTAGATCAGCCCCAGCATTTT

clone_size: -
j_call: TRBJ1-4
d_call: TRBD1
v_call: TRBV7-9
cdr3_aa: CASSFGQVNEKLFF
cdr3_nt: TGTGCCAGCAGCTTCGGACAGGTTAATGAAAAACTGTTTTTT

clone_size: -
j_call: TRBJ2-5
d_call: -
v_call: TRBV6-1
cdr3_aa: CASSEGWEQYF
cdr3_nt: TGTGCCAGCAGTGAAGGGTGGGAGCAGTACTTC

clone_size: -
j_call: TRBJ2-2
d_call: -
v_call: TRBV10-3
cdr3_aa: CAISESGGTNTGELFF
cdr3_nt: TGTGCCATCAGTGAGTCAGGGGGAACGAACACCGGGGAGCTGTTTTTT

clone_size: -
j_call: TRBJ2-2
d_call: TRBD1
v_call: TRBV5-1
cdr3_aa: CASSPRDRGPGELFF
cdr3_nt: TGCGCCAGCAGCCCCCGGGACAGGGGCCCCGGGGAGCTGTTTTTT

clone_size: -
j_call: TRBJ2-1
d_call: TRBD2
v_call: TRBV19
cdr3_aa: CASSITSGSYEQFF
cdr3_nt: TGTGCCAGTAGTATCACTAGCGGGAGCTATGAGCAGTTCTTC

clone_size: few
j_call: TRBJ2-3
d_call: -
v_call: TRBV5-4
cdr3_aa: CASSLGLAPGSDTQYF
cdr3_nt: TGTGCCAGCAGCTTGGGTCTAGCCCCGGGCTCTGATACGCAGTATTTT

clone_size: -
j_call: TRBJ1-3
d_call: -
v_call: TRBV6-6
cdr3_aa: CASSYLGNSGNTIYF
cdr3_nt: TGTGCCAGCAGTTACCTCGGGAACTCTGGAAACACCATATATTTT

clone_size: -
j_call: TRBJ2-2
d_call: -
v_call: TRBV12-1
cdr3_aa: CASGVTSGRPGELFF
cdr3_nt: TGTGCCAGCGGAGTGACTAGCGGGAGACCCGGGGAGCTGTTTTTT

clone_size: -
j_call: TRBJ2-3
d_call: TRBD2
v_call: TRBV6-6
cdr3_aa: CASSYSLAGADTQYF
cdr3_nt: TGTGCCAGCAGTTACTCACTAGCGGGAGCAGATACGCAGTATTTT

clone_size: -
j_call: TRBJ2-7
d_call: -
v_call: TRBV11-3
cdr3_aa: CASSPGTDYEQYF
cdr3_nt: TGTGCCAGCAGCCCCGGGACTGATTACGAGCAGTACTTC

clone_size: -
j_call: TRBJ2-5
d_call: -
v_call: TRBV4-1
cdr3_aa: CASRRRVGETQYF
cdr3_nt: TGCGCCAGCAGGCGCCGGGTTGGGGAGACCCAGTACTTC